This T cell receptor (beta chain) is from a study of glioma-infiltrating T cells. The study, taken as a whole, reports: Very few CDR3 sequences were shared between tissue and blood.

The germline V gene has CDR1 SGHRS and CDR2 YFSETQ. Trimming left V 0 bases short and J 4 bases short, with 27 bases between. This CDR3 contains 20 residues. This clonotype was seen repeatedly, ten times or more. Antigen: not known. Amplification of TCR alpha and beta CDR3 regions from RNA used iRepertoire nested multiplex PCR. One-step reverse transcription and amplification started from approximately 100-400 ng of tissue mRNA or PBMC total RNA. TCRdb re-called the multiplex PCR reads through MiXCR, storing one row per CDR3 protein. The repertoire consists of 100,000 to 150,000 distinct CDR3 sequences, with 20% to 25% occurring once and the leading ten covering 13% to 15%.

This clonotype originated in a human donor with low-grade glioma or glioblastoma, undergoing nonglioma brain surgery, or in good health (not recorded which). The gene calls are TRBV5-1 and TRBJ2-3; TRBD1 is a possible D gene (5 bases). Sequencing was done on a sample of glioma tissue, nonneoplastic brain tissue, or PBMCs (not recorded which). In DNA, the CDR3 is TGCGCCAGCAGCTTGGGGTATCCCCGCCCGACTGGATGGGGCGCAGATACGCAGTATTTT. Its protein is CASSLGYPRPTGWGADTQYF. The whole variable domain, filled in from reference TRBV5-1 and TRBJ2-3, reads KAGVTQTPRYLIKTRGQQVTLSCSPISGHRSVSWYQQTPGQGLQFLFEYFSETQRNKGNFPGRFSGRQFSNSRSEMNVSTLELGDSALYLCASSLGYPRPTGWGADTQYFGPGTRLTVL.